This passage covers 8 T cell receptor beta chains from one sample sequenced in a study of blood T cell repertoires in COVID-19 (dated by TCRdb to the early 2020s). The method behind the library was the immunoSEQ multiplex PCR assay. Sourced from immuneACCESS, this table was stored by TCRdb with only in-frame sequences that have V and J called. A share of the clones is absent; for the studies checked, an unresolved V gene accounts for under half, and the remainder has no known explanation. The sample table records around 42,000 clones; nearly 90% of these occur just once. The ten top clones hold around 3% of the sample. The specimen was peripheral blood. The receptors stem from a man aged 50 to 60 with active COVID-19.

The count of this clone is one. This chain joins TRBV6-5 and TRBJ1-1, with TRBD1 matching 8 bases. V was pared by 2 bases and J by 11 bases, with 7 bases of the junction left unmatched. Germline loops: CDR1 MNHEY, CDR2 SVGAGI. The CDR3 sequence is 13 residues long. CDR3 nucleotides: TGTGCCAGCAGTTACATCGACAGGGGAGTTGCTTTCTTT. Translating it yields CASSYIDRGVAFF.

This clone was counted a few times. V is TRBV15 and J is TRBJ2-7, with a weak D call TRBD1 (5 bases). V lost 5 bases, J lost 4 bases, and 12 bases lay in between. Germline CDR1 LNHNV, CDR2 YYDKDF (reference sequence). The length of the CDR3 is 13 residues. CDR3 sequence (DNA): TGTGCCACCAGCGGCGGAAACAGGTACGAGCAGTACTTC. Protein: CATSGGNRYEQYF.

The gene calls are TRBV28 and TRBJ2-5; 9 bases are a match to TRBD1. The CDR3 totals 15 residues. The germline CDR1 and CDR2 sequences are MDHEN and SYDVKM. After removal of 10 bases from V and 5 bases from J, the junction contained 14 bases not matched to a gene. CDR3 sequence (DNA): TGTGCCACCATGAGCCCTACAGGGGGCTTGGAGACCCAGTACTTC. It encodes CATMSPTGGLETQYF.

This chain uses TRBV4-2 with TRBJ1-2, with D possibly TRBD1 on 6 matching bases. CDR3 size: 14 residues. The V and J ends lost 1 base and 4 bases respectively, with 10 bases between them. CDR1 and CDR2 (germline): LGHNA, YNFKEQ. The CDR3 spells CASSQAGDTYGYTF. The CDR3, as DNA: TGTGCCAGCAGCCAAGCCGGGGACACCTATGGCTACACCTTC.

This chain joins TRBV9 and TRBJ2-1, with D possibly TRBD1 on 5 matching bases. Germline CDR1 is SGDLS and CDR2 is YYNGEE. V lost 4 bases to trimming and J lost 9 bases, with 17 bases between them. CDR3 length equals 14 residues. CDR3 in amino acids: CASSQGNSQGEQFF. As DNA, the CDR3 is TGTGCCAGCAGCCAAGGGAATAGCCAGGGTGAGCAGTTCTTC.

The chain recombines TRBV6-1 with TRBJ2-3; 14 bases align to TRBD2. The CDR3 covers 17 residues. The trim removed 1 base at V and 3 bases at J, leaving 3 bases unmatched. The germline CDR1 and CDR2 sequences are MNHNS and SASEGT. The CDR3 region is CASSEEGLAGETDTQYF. For the CDR3, the DNA is TGTGCCAGCAGTGAAGAGGGACTAGCGGGGGAGACAGATACGCAGTATTTT.

The chain is built from TRBV5-1 and TRBJ2-2; 7 bases line up with TRBD1. The junction had 6 bases not matched to a gene; V was cut back by 4 bases and J by 3 bases. Germline V gene data show CDR1 as SGHRS and CDR2 as YFSETQ. The CDR3 runs to 15 residues. CDR3 protein: CASSLQTGYTGELFF. The CDR3 DNA follows: TGCGCCAGCAGCCTGCAGACAGGGTACACCGGGGAGCTGTTTTTT. The full variable domain, in which reference TRBV5-1 and TRBJ2-2 provide the parts outside the CDR3, is KAGVTQTPRYLIKTRGQQVTLSCSPISGHRSVSWYQQTPGQGLQFLFEYFSETQRNKGNFPGRFSGRQFSNSRSEMNVSTLELGDSALYLCASSLQTGYTGELFFGEGSRLTVL.

The chain joins TRBV27 to TRBJ2-2; 12 bases match TRBD2. V lost 5 bases, J lost 7 bases, and 14 bases stayed unmatched. Germline CDR1 is MNHEY and CDR2 is SMNVEV (reference sequence). CDR3 length: 18 amino acids. This CDR3 reads CASSLRTSGALEGGELFF. Here the CDR3 DNA reads TGTGCCAGCAGTCTACGGACTAGCGGGGCCCTGGAGGGCGGGGAGCTGTTTTTT.